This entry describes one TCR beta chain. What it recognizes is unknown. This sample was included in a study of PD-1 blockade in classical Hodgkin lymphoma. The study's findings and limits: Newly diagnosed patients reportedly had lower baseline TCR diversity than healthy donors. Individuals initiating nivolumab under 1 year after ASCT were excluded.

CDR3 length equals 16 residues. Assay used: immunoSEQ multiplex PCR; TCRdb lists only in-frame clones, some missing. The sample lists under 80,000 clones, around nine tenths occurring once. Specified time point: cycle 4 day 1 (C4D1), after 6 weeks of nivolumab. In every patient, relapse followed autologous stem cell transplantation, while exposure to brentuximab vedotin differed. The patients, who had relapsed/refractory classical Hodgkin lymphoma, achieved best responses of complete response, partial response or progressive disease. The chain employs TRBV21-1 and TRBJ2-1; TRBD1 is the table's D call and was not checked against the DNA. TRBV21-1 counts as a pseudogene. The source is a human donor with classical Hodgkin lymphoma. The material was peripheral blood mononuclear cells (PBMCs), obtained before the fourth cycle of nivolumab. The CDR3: CASSKPGTKEVHEQFF. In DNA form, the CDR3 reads TGTGCCAGCAGCAAGCCCGGGACAAAAGAGGTCCATGAGCAGTTCTTC.